This T cell receptor (beta chain) appears in the sequencing data of a study of cytomegalovirus exposure and HLA in healthy donors. The CDR3 consists of 12 residues. Germline loops: CDR1 SGHDT, CDR2 YYEEEE. The germline V and J ends were trimmed by 1 base and 4 bases, with 6 bases remaining between them. Whole-study findings and limits: In a later analysis, V- and J-gene trimming of beta chains associated with a DCLRE1C missense variant, replicated independently. Judged likely to be a sequencing artifact was a cluster of highly shared sequence variants. The classifier was said to identify cytomegalovirus status with high specificity and sensitivity.

This clone was counted only a few times. Its antigen is undetermined. Other DNA sequences in the sample encode the same CDR3. Use of 60 Vbeta and 13 Jbeta primers characterized the PCR. The method was immunoSEQ multiplex PCR; TCRdb's version includes in-frame clones alone and lacks a portion of them. The sample lists roughly 110,000 clones; 71% were seen once. The genes are TRBV5-6 and TRBJ2-7; unclear D gene. This clonotype was sampled from a female donor in good health and CMV-seronegative. The sequenced material came from PBMCs. CDR3 sequence (DNA): TGTGCCAGCAGCTTGAACAGTTACGAGCAGTACTTC. It translates to CASSLNSYEQYF. Together with reference TRBV5-6 and TRBJ2-7, the CDR3 gives the full variable domain: DAGVTQSPTHLIKTRGQQVTLRCSPKSGHDTVSWYQQALGQGPQFIFQYYEEEERQRGNFPDRFSGHQFPNYSSELNVNALLLGDSALYLCASSLNSYEQYFGPGTRLTVT.